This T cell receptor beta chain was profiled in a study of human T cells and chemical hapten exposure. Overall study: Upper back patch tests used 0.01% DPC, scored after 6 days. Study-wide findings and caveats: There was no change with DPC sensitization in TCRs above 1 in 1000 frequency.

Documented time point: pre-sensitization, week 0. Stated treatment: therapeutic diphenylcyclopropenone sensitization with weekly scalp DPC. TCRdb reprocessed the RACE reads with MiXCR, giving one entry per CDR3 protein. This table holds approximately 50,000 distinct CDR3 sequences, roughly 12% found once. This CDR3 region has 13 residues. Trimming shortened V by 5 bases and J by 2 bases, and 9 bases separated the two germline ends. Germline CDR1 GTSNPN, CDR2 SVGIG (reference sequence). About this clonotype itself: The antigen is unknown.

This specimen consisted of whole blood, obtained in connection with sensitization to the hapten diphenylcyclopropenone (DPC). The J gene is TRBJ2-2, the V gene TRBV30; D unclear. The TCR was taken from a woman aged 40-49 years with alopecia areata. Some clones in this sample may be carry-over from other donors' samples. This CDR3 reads CAWRATNTGELFF. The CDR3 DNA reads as TGTGCCTGGCGGGCTACTAACACCGGGGAGCTGTTTTTT.